This T cell receptor beta chain derives from a study of radiotherapy plus CTLA-4 blockade in lung cancer. About the study: Objective responses were recorded in around 18% of patients, with disease control recorded in approximately 32%. Study-wide points: Response, reportedly, was best predicted by interferon-beta along with early blood T cell clone dynamics. Blood saw expansion of tumor-derived TCR clones after radiotherapy plus ipilimumab.

Ipilimumab-mediated CTLA-4 blockade plus focal radiation was given to patients having chemo-refractory metastatic non-small-cell lung cancer. This clone was counted a single time. Antigen: not known. The table came from immunoSEQ multiplex PCR; TCRdb's copy has only in-frame clones and leaves some out. Counted here are about 48,000 clones, about 86% occurring once; the ten biggest clones make up around a sixth. V gave up 5 bases and J gave up 8 bases; unmatched junction bases: 11. Germline loops: CDR1 SGHTA, CDR2 FQGNSA. CDR3 length: 14 amino acids. This clonotype originated in a human donor with non-small cell lung cancer that progressed on radiotherapy plus ipilimumab. Some clones in this sample may be carry-over from other donors' samples. The input for sequencing was peripheral blood, taken from a patient treated with radiotherapy plus ipilimumab. The chain has TRBV7-2 and TRBJ1-2; TRBD1 aligns across 7 bases. In DNA form, the CDR3 reads TGTGCCAGCAGCCCGCGGACAGGCTTCTTCGGCTACACCTTC. As protein: CASSPRTGFFGYTF. Full variable domain (outside the CDR3, taken from reference TRBV7-2 and TRBJ1-2): GAGVSQSPSNKVTEKGKDVELRCDPISGHTALYWYRQSLGQGLEFLIYFQGNSAPDKSGLPSDRFSAERTGGSVSTLTIQRTQQEDSAVYLCASSPRTGFFGYTFGSGTRLTVV.